What follows are 20 T cell receptor beta chains derived from one specimen sequenced in a study of blood T cell repertoires in COVID-19 (dated by TCRdb to 2020 to 2022). Library preparation employed the immunoSEQ multiplex PCR assay. The table comes from immuneACCESS by way of TCRdb, which keeps in-frame sequences with V and J called. Part of the clones is missing from these tables; in studies checked, under half for an unresolved V gene and the rest for unknown reasons. This sample holds 350,000 or so clones; about 86% were observed only once. In total, the top ten clones hold around 4.5% of the sample. Sequencing input: PBMCs or T cells enriched from blood (not recorded which). These TCRs come from a woman aged 40 to 50 with acute COVID-19.

The chain recombines TRBV7-2 with TRBJ2-5, with 7 bases identical to TRBD2. CDR3 length: 14 amino acids. V dropped 5 bases and J dropped 5; count of bases not matched to a gene: 8. Germline V CDR1 and CDR2: SGHTA, FQGNSA. CDR3 DNA: TGTGCCAGCAGCCGTCGGGACTATTCCGAGACCCAGTACTTC. It translates to CASSRRDYSETQYF.

This clone came up a few times. This chain connects TRBV14 to TRBJ2-5; tentative D call: TRBD2 (7 bases). This CDR3 spans 17 amino acids. Germline loops: CDR1 SGHDN, CDR2 FVKESK. V lost 5 bases, J lost 2 bases, and 21 bases lay in between. In DNA form, the CDR3 reads TGTGCCAGCAGCGCCCTTAGGGGGGAGGGCCGGCAAGAGACCCAGTACTTC. Translation gives CASSALRGEGRQETQYF.

The genes are TRBV28 and TRBJ2-1; 9 nucleotides line up with TRBD1. The CDR3 is 15 residues long. V trimming: 4 bases; J trimming: 4 bases; junction bases outside the gene matches: 5. Germline V CDR1 and CDR2: MDHEN, SYDVKM. CDR3 nucleotides: TGTGCCAGCAGTTACAGGGGGCTCGGATACAATGAGCAGTTCTTC. Protein product: CASSYRGLGYNEQFF. Looking up the rest from reference TRBV28 and TRBJ2-1 gives the full variable domain: DVKVTQSSRYLVKRTGEKVFLECVQDMDHENMFWYRQDPGLGLRLIYFSYDVKMKEKGDIPEGYSVSREKKERFSLILESASTNQTSMYLCASSYRGLGYNEQFFGPGTRLTVL.

The genes are TRBV7-2 and TRBJ1-1; tentatively, D is TRBD1 (5 bases). Germline-derived CDR1 and CDR2 are SGHTA and FQGNSA. V was pared by 5 bases and J by 1 base, with 14 bases between. This CDR3 spans 15 amino acids. CDR3 region: CASSRLTVRNTEAFF. DNA of the CDR3: TGTGCCAGCAGCAGATTGACAGTGAGGAACACTGAAGCTTTCTTT.

The chain employs TRBV9 and TRBJ2-3, with 9 bases matching TRBD2. V dropped 3 bases and J dropped 1; count of bases not matched to a gene: 3. CDR1 is SGDLS and CDR2 is YYNGEE in the germline V gene. The CDR3 spans 15 residues. CDR3 region: CASSALAGRTDTQYF. DNA of the CDR3: TGTGCCAGCAGCGCCCTAGCGGGGCGCACAGATACGCAGTATTTT.

V gene TRBV7-3 combines with J gene TRBJ1-2; TRBD1 might be the D (5 bases). The germline V gene has CDR1 SGHTA and CDR2 FQGTGA. The CDR3 is made up of 13 amino acids. Trimming stripped 5 bases from V and 1 base from J, with 8 bases between. This CDR3 reads CASSPGHNYGYTF. DNA of the CDR3: TGTGCCAGCAGCCCTGGACATAACTATGGCTACACCTTC.

This chain uses TRBV5-1 with TRBJ2-3; 7 bases match TRBD1. The CDR3 has 17 amino acids. Per the germline V gene, CDR1 is SGHRS and CDR2 is YFSETQ. The V and J ends lost 4 bases and 0 bases, in that order; junction bases with no gene match: 11. DNA of the CDR3: TGCGCCAGCAGCACCGGACAGGAGCTACATAGCACAGATACGCAGTATTTT. This gives the protein CASSTGQELHSTDTQYF.

This rearrangement joins TRBV20-1 to TRBJ2-2, with TRBD2 matching 7 bases. V gave up 3 bases and J gave up 7 bases; unmatched junction bases: 8. Germline V gene lookup returns CDR1 DFQATT and CDR2 SNEGSKA (reference sequence). This CDR3 is 14 amino acids long. The CDR3 reads CSASRAGYHGELFF. CDR3 bases: TGCAGTGCTAGTCGAGCGGGGTATCACGGGGAGCTGTTTTTT.

The V gene is TRBV5-8, the J gene TRBJ1-2; D unclear. The CDR3 runs 14 residues. Germline lookup yields CDR1 SGHTS and CDR2 YDEGEE. V was pared by 0 bases and J by 5 bases, with 11 bases between. The CDR3 sequence: CASSLEGAGYGYTF. In DNA, the CDR3 is TGTGCCAGCAGCTTGGAGGGAGCGGGATATGGCTACACCTTC.

J is TRBJ2-1 and V is TRBV7-2; TRBD2 agrees at 11 bases. The CDR3 is 19 residues long. V lost 1 base and J lost 0; bases outside the gene matches: 8. Germline V gene lookup returns CDR1 SGHTA and CDR2 FQGNSA. CDR3 nucleotides: TGTGCCAGCAGCTTAGTTCGGCTAGCGGGGGGAGCCTCCTACAATGAGCAGTTCTTC. The encoded protein is CASSLVRLAGGASYNEQFF.

The rearrangement uses TRBV3-1 (or the pseudogene TRBV3-2) and TRBJ2-3; TRBD2 aligns across 9 bases. This CDR3 contains 18 residues. Germline CDR1 and CDR2: LGHDT and YNNKEL (reference sequence). The junction had 10 bases not matched to a gene; V was cut back by 0 bases and J by 3 bases. The CDR3 DNA reads TGTGCCAGCAGCCAAGATCTTATGGCGGGAGGGCAGACAGATACGCAGTATTTT. It specifies CASSQDLMAGGQTDTQYF.

The V call is TRBV19, the J call TRBJ1-2; no firm D call. The CDR3 loop spans 17 amino acids. The germline CDR1 and CDR2 sequences are LNHDA and SQIVND (reference sequence). With 2 bases removed from V and 2 bases from J, the gap between germline ends came to 18 bases. CDR3 sequence reads: CASSISHLVRGNYGYTF. DNA of the CDR3: TGTGCCAGTAGTATAAGCCACCTCGTTAGAGGAAACTATGGCTACACCTTC.

CDR3 residues: CASSATTGGYTGELFF. The CDR3 DNA is TGTGCCAGCAGTGCAACTACAGGGGGCTACACCGGGGAGCTGTTTTTT. The J gene is TRBJ2-2, the V gene TRBV6-1; TRBD1 matches at 9 bases. The V segment lost 4 bases and the J segment 3 bases; nucleotides outside the gene matches: 6. The CDR3 is 16 amino acids. Per the germline V gene, CDR1 is MNHNS and CDR2 is SASEGT.

The chain is built from TRBV6-6 and TRBJ2-2; D may be TRBD1 (6 bases). Germline CDR1 is MNHNY and CDR2 is SVGAGI (reference sequence). This CDR3 has 15 amino acids. Between the trimmed V and J ends, which lost 6 bases and 2 bases, there was a span of 13 bases. DNA of the CDR3: TGTGCCAGCAGGACCAGGGGACCCAACACCGGGGAGCTGTTTTTT. Its translation: CASRTRGPNTGELFF.

CDR3 residues: CASSLSDRVGGTEAFF. CDR3 sequence (DNA): TGTGCCAGCAGTCTTTCGGACAGGGTGGGTGGCACTGAAGCTTTCTTT. This chain connects TRBV27 to TRBJ1-1; 8 bases map to TRBD1. CDR1 and CDR2 from the germline V gene are MNHEY and SMNVEV (reference sequence). The CDR3 is 16 residues long. V trimming: 5 bases; J trimming: 4 bases; junction bases outside the gene matches: 12.

This clone was observed once. The V and J genes are TRBV4-1 and TRBJ2-7; 8 bases match TRBD2. CDR3 length equals 15 residues. With V trimmed by 2 bases and J by 2 bases, 5 bases remained unmatched. CDR1 MGHRA and CDR2 YSYEKL come from the germline V gene. CDR3 sequence: CASSQPTSGTYEQYF. CDR3 bases: TGCGCCAGCAGCCAACCCACTAGCGGAACCTACGAGCAGTACTTC.

The chain has TRBV9 and TRBJ1-3; D gene uncertain. Germline values: CDR1 SGDLS, CDR2 YYNGEE. Trimming took off 1 base at V and 4 bases at J, with 15 bases between the two ends. The CDR3 has 16 residues. The CDR3 nucleotides are TGTGCCAGCAGCGTAATGCCCCCTGGACTAGGAAACACCATATATTTT. It codes for CASSVMPPGLGNTIYF.

V and J are TRBV28 and TRBJ1-3, with TRBD1 as a possible D gene (6 bases). The germline gives CDR1 MDHEN, CDR2 SYDVKM. The CDR3 covers 16 residues. With 5 bases removed from V and 0 bases from J, the gap between germline ends came to 14 bases. For the CDR3, the DNA is TGTGCCAGCAGTCCCCCGGACAGCTTCTCTGGAAACACCATATATTTT. It encodes CASSPPDSFSGNTIYF.

The rearrangement joins TRBV6-5 to TRBJ2-3, with D possibly matching TRBD1 (5 bases). This CDR3 has 15 residues. Germline V gives CDR1 MNHEY, CDR2 SVGAGI. V was shortened by 0 bases and J by 9 bases, with 16 bases between the two germline ends. The CDR3: CASSYSSLGRLTQYF. CDR3 in DNA: TGTGCCAGCAGTTACTCGTCGCTGGGGCGCTTGACGCAGTATTTT.

The chain links TRBV10-3 to TRBJ2-5; 7 bases are shared with TRBD1. Germline CDR1 and CDR2: ENHRY and SYGVKD. This CDR3 comprises 13 residues. Germline trimming cut 4 bases from V and 3 bases from J; bases unmatched to any gene: 2. CDR3 amino acids: CAISATGEETQYF. The CDR3 nucleotides read TGTGCCATCAGTGCAACAGGGGAAGAGACCCAGTACTTC.